These 23 T cell receptor beta chains originate from one sample sequenced in a study of blood T cell repertoires in COVID-19. Some clones are missing from TCRdb's copy, which holds only in-frame ones; the method was immunoSEQ multiplex PCR. The sample records about 250,000 clones, about 83% being singletons. The sequenced sample consisted of peripheral blood. The receptors were gathered from a woman of 80 years or more with COVID-19, enrolled during active disease.

As concerns this clone: At one boundary the junction diverges from the germline segment, which might be a read error. The rearrangement uses TRBV20-1 and TRBJ1-1, with a weak D call TRBD1 (5 bases). Germline V gene lookup returns CDR1 DFQATT and CDR2 SNEGSKA (reference sequence). The CDR3 is 11 amino acids. This CDR3 reads CSAQQEPPPSF. The CDR3, as DNA: TGCAGTGCCCAACAGGAACCCCCGCCCTCCTTT.

The chain combines TRBV19 with TRBJ1-2; TRBD1 is a possible D gene (5 bases). V was trimmed by 5 bases and J by 5 bases, leaving 15 bases between them. Per the germline V gene, CDR1 is LNHDA and CDR2 is SQIVND (reference sequence). The CDR3 contains 14 residues. CDR3 nucleotides: TGTGCCAGTAGTCATCAGGGTTTGGGGTATGGCTACACCTTC. This translates into CASSHQGLGYGYTF.

This chain connects TRBV3-1 (or the pseudogene TRBV3-2) to TRBJ2-3; 9 bases map to TRBD2. Germline assignment: CDR1 LGHDT and CDR2 YNNKEL (reference sequence). V was pared by 0 bases and J by 4 bases, with 8 bases of the junction left unmatched. The CDR3 has 17 amino acids. The CDR3 is CASSQDMSGGRSDTQYF. In DNA form, the CDR3 reads TGTGCCAGCAGCCAAGATATGAGCGGGGGGAGGTCAGATACGCAGTATTTT.

The sample holds a few counts of this clone. The V gene is TRBV5-1, the J gene TRBJ1-2; TRBD1 agrees at 7 bases. Germline trimming cut 0 bases from V and 4 bases from J; bases unmatched to any gene: 3. Germline CDR1 SGHRS, CDR2 YFSETQ. This CDR3 has 14 amino acids. The CDR3: CASSLGTGVYGYTF. In nucleotides, the CDR3 is TGCGCCAGCAGCTTGGGGACAGGAGTCTATGGCTACACCTTC.

This chain connects TRBV7-2 to TRBJ2-7; 9 nucleotides line up with TRBD1. Germline trimming cut 5 bases from V and 4 bases from J; bases unmatched to any gene: 6. Germline CDR1 SGHTA, CDR2 FQGNSA. There are 14 residues in the CDR3. This chain's CDR3 is CASSVGTGKYEQYV. The CDR3 region has the DNA TGTGCCAGCAGCGTGGGGACAGGGAAATACGAGCAGTACGTC.

As regards this clone: This sample also contains other DNA sequences that code for the same CDR3. The J gene is TRBJ1-1, the V gene TRBV7-9, with D unclear. Per the germline V gene, CDR1 is SEHNR and CDR2 is FQNEAQ (reference sequence). Trimming left V 1 base short and J 8 bases short, with 11 bases between. The CDR3 totals 13 residues. CDR3 region: CASSLGSTAEAFF. CDR3 nucleotide sequence: TGTGCCAGCAGCTTAGGATCTACCGCCGAAGCTTTCTTT.

Comment on this clone: The identical CDR3 is also encoded by other nucleotide sequences in the sample. The chain joins TRBV30 to TRBJ1-5; D might be TRBD1 (5 bases). This CDR3 has 14 amino acids. In germline, CDR1 is GTSNPN, CDR2 SVGIG (reference sequence). Trimming left V 2 bases short and J 6 bases short, with 14 bases between. CDR3 sequence (DNA): TGTGCCTGGAGTTCTGGCGGGGCGGGTCAGCCCCAGCATTTT. This codes for CAWSSGGAGQPQHF.

This clone came up once. The chain couples TRBV3-1 (or the pseudogene TRBV3-2) to TRBJ2-7; perhaps TRBD2 as D (7 bases). This CDR3 region has 17 residues. In germline, CDR1 is LGHDT, CDR2 YNNKEL (reference sequence). The V gene lost 2 bases and the J gene lost 3 bases, with 20 bases spanning the gap. The chain's CDR3 is CASSQRLLAGARYEQYF. For the CDR3, the DNA is TGTGCCAGCAGCCAAAGGCTACTCGCGGGGGCCCGCTACGAGCAGTACTTC.

For the CDR3, the DNA is TGTGCCAGCAGCTTGAGGGAATCGGGAGGAAACACCATATATTTT. Translation gives CASSLRESGGNTIYF. This chain uses TRBV5-4 with TRBJ1-3; no clear D gene. The ends were cut back, 1 base at V and 4 bases at J, with 12 bases in the middle. The CDR3 extends over 15 amino acids. Germline CDR1 and CDR2: SGHNT and YYREEE (reference sequence).

CDR3 coding DNA: TGCGCCAGCAGCTTGGACAGCCTTGCCTATGGCTACACCTTC. Protein: CASSLDSLAYGYTF. The chain employs TRBV5-1 and TRBJ1-2; no reliable D call. The CDR3 has 14 amino acids. V lost 0 bases to trimming and J lost 4 bases, with 10 bases between them. The germline CDR1 and CDR2 sequences are SGHRS and YFSETQ.

This rearrangement joins TRBV11-1 to TRBJ2-4; TRBD1 matches at 7 bases. The CDR3 is made up of 13 amino acids. Trimming cost V 5 bases and J 15 bases; bases outside gene matches: 13. Germline CDR1 reads SGHAT; CDR2 reads FQDESV (reference sequence). CDR3 nucleotide sequence: TGTGCCAGCAGCATCGAAACAGGGGCTTGGGCGTACTTC. It translates to CASSIETGAWAYF.

This chain uses TRBV6-2 or TRBV6-3 with TRBJ2-6; D ambiguous. The CDR3 is 14 residues long. CDR1 MNHEY and CDR2 SVGEGT come from the germline V gene. The V gene lost 5 bases and the J gene lost 3 bases, with 8 bases spanning the gap. CDR3 sequence: CASSLPNGANVLTF. CDR3 nucleotides: TGTGCCAGCAGTCTTCCTAATGGGGCCAACGTCCTGACTTTC.

A few counts support this clone. The chain links TRBV25-1 to TRBJ1-2; the match to TRBD1 covers 7 bases. The germline CDR1 and CDR2 sequences are MGHDK and SYGVNS. V trimming: 10 bases; J trimming: 0 bases; junction bases outside the gene matches: 5. CDR3 size: 13 residues. The CDR3 protein is CATRTGANYGYTF. In nucleotides, the CDR3 is TGTGCCACCAGGACAGGAGCTAACTATGGCTACACCTTC.

V and J are TRBV20-1 and TRBJ1-2; the D gene is possibly TRBD1 (6 bases). Germline CDR1 and CDR2: DFQATT and SNEGSKA (reference sequence). The V end lost 3 bases, the J end lost 6 bases, and 14 bases lay between the germline ends. The CDR3 totals 13 residues. The CDR3 is CSASENRANGYTF. CDR3 sequence (DNA): TGCAGTGCTAGTGAAAACAGGGCCAATGGCTACACCTTC.

V and J are TRBV5-1 and TRBJ2-3, with a tentative D call TRBD2 (5 bases). Germline loops: CDR1 SGHRS, CDR2 YFSETQ. The CDR3 extends over 16 amino acids. Trimming cost V 0 bases and J 2 bases, with 13 bases left between them. CDR3 nucleotides: TGCGCCAGCAGCTTGGGTTCTAGCACAGCCACAGATACGCAGTATTTT. Protein product: CASSLGSSTATDTQYF.

The chain recombines TRBV7-9 with TRBJ1-1; possible D gene TRBD1, 6 bases. V was clipped by 1 base and J by 5 bases, with 17 bases between them. Germline CDR1 and CDR2: SEHNR and FQNEAQ (reference sequence). This CDR3 spans 16 amino acids. In DNA, the CDR3 is TGTGCCAGCAGCTTAGATATCCAGGGGAGATGGACTGAAGCTTTCTTT. It yields the protein CASSLDIQGRWTEAFF.

This chain joins TRBV4-1 and TRBJ2-1; D is unclear. This CDR3 comprises 16 residues. Germline CDR1 and CDR2: MGHRA and YSYEKL. V lost 1 base and J lost 7, with 17 bases in between. The CDR3 bases are TGCGCCAGCAGCCAAGTAATGCTCCAACTACTAAATGAGCAGTTCTTC. Translating gives CASSQVMLQLLNEQFF.

V usage is TRBV4-2 and J usage is TRBJ1-3, with D unclear. The V end lost 2 bases, the J end lost 6 bases, and 8 bases lay between the germline ends. The CDR3 has 13 amino acids. Germline V gene data show CDR1 as LGHNA and CDR2 as YNFKEQ. The chain's CDR3 is CASSQTTLNTIYF. CDR3 nucleotides: TGTGCCAGCAGCCAAACAACCCTAAACACCATATATTTT.

V and J are TRBV28 and TRBJ1-1, with 11 nucleotides matching TRBD1. V gave up 4 bases and J gave up 6 bases; unmatched junction bases: 10. This CDR3 has 16 residues. The germline V gene encodes CDR1 MDHEN and CDR2 SYDVKM. The CDR3 DNA follows: TGTGCCAGCAGTTCGCCCCGGACAGGGGGCGCTTCTGAAGCTTTCTTT. Protein sequence: CASSSPRTGGASEAFF.

V usage is TRBV5-4 and J usage is TRBJ2-1; D ambiguous. Trimming pared 7 bases from V and 1 base from J, leaving 9 bases between. This CDR3 comprises 13 residues. Germline loops: CDR1 SGHNT, CDR2 YYREEE (reference sequence). The CDR3: CASPPSSYNEQFF. Written as DNA, the CDR3 is TGTGCCAGCCCTCCCAGTTCCTACAATGAGCAGTTCTTC.

This clone was seen just once. The CDR3 nucleotides are TGTGCCAGTAGGACTTTAGCGGCAGGAGATCAGCCCCAGCATTTT. Its protein product is CASRTLAAGDQPQHF. The chain recombines TRBV19 with TRBJ1-5; D unresolved. V lost 6 bases to trimming and J lost 5 bases, with 17 bases between them. This CDR3 is built from 15 residues. Looked up from germline, CDR1 is LNHDA and CDR2 is SQIVND (reference sequence). The whole variable domain, remainder taken from reference TRBV19 and TRBJ1-5, is DGGITQSPKYLFRKEGQNVTLSCEQNLNHDAMYWYRQDPGQGLRLIYYSQIVNDFQKGDIAEGYSVSREKKESFPLTVTSAQKNPTAFYLCASRTLAAGDQPQHFGDGTRLSIL.

The CDR3 coding sequence is TGTGCCAGCAGCCTTGGACTAGATCCGTCGGAGACCCAGTACTTC. The encoded protein is CASSLGLDPSETQYF. The chain recombines TRBV4-2 with TRBJ2-5; 7 positions match TRBD2. The V gene end was trimmed by 4 bases and the J gene end by 5 bases; junction bases not matched to a gene: 10. The germline gives CDR1 LGHNA, CDR2 YNFKEQ. CDR3 size: 15 residues.

The chain carries TRBV5-1 and TRBJ2-6, with TRBD2 matching 11 bases. Germline values: CDR1 SGHRS, CDR2 YFSETQ. The CDR3 contains 18 residues. Germline trimming cut 0 bases from V and 3 bases from J; bases unmatched to any gene: 5. CDR3 sequence: CASSLVSGGAVGANVLTF. The CDR3 DNA reads TGCGCCAGCAGCTTGGTTAGCGGGGGGGCCGTTGGGGCCAACGTCCTGACTTTC.